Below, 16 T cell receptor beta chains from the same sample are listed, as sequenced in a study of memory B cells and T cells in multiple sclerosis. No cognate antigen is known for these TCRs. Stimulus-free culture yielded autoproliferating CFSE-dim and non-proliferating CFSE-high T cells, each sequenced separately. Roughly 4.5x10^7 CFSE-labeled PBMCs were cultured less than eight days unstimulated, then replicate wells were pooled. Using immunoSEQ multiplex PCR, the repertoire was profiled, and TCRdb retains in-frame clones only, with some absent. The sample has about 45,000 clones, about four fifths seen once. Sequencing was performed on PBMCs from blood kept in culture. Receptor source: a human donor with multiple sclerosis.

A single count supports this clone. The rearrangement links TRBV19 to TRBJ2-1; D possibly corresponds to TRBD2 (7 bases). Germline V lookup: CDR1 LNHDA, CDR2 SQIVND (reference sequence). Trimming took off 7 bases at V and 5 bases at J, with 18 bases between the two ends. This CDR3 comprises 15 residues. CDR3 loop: CASKGGTTTHNEQFF. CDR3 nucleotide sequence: TGTGCCAGTAAGGGGGGGACTACCACCCACAATGAGCAGTTCTTC.

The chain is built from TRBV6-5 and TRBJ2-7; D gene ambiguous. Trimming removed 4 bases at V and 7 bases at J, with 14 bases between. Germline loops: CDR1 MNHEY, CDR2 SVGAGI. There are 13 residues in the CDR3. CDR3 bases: TGTGCCAGCAGTTCCCCCCCTCTCTGGGAGCAGTACTTC. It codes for CASSSPPLWEQYF.

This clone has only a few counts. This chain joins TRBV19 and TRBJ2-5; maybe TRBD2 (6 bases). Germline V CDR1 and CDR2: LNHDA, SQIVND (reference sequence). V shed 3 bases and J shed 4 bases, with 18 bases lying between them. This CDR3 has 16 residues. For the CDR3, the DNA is TGTGCCAGTAGTATGGGATCCAGCGGGTTGGGAGAGACCCAGTACTTC. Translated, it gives CASSMGSSGLGETQYF. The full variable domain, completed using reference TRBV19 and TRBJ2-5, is DGGITQSPKYLFRKEGQNVTLSCEQNLNHDAMYWYRQDPGQGLRLIYYSQIVNDFQKGDIAEGYSVSREKKESFPLTVTSAQKNPTAFYLCASSMGSSGLGETQYFGPGTRLLVL.

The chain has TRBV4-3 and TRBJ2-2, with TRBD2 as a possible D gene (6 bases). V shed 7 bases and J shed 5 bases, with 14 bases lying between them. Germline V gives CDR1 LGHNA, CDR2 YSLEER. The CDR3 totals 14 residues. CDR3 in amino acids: CASKGRGLTGELFF. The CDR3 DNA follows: TGCGCCAGCAAGGGGCGGGGCTTGACCGGGGAGCTGTTTTTT.

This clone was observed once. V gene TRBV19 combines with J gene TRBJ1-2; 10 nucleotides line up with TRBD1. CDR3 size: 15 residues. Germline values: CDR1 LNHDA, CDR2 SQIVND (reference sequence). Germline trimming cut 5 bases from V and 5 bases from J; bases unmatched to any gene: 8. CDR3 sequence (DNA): TGTGCCAGTAGTTCTCAAGGACAGGGGGGGTATGGCTACACCTTC. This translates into CASSSQGQGGYGYTF.

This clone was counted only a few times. The CDR3 region has the DNA TGCGCCAGCAGCTGGAATCGCGGGGGGGCCGGGACCGGGGAGCTGTTTTTT. Translation: CASSWNRGGAGTGELFF. This chain uses TRBV5-1 with TRBJ2-2; TRBD2 matches 9 bases. The CDR3 runs 17 residues. Germline CDR1 is SGHRS and CDR2 is YFSETQ. With V trimmed by 3 bases and J by 5 bases, 11 bases remained unmatched.

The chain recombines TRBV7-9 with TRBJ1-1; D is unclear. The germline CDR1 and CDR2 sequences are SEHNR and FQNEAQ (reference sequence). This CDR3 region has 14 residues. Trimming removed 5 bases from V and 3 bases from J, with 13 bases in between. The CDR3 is CASSPFVRDTEAFF. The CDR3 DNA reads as TGTGCCAGCAGCCCCTTCGTGAGGGACACTGAAGCTTTCTTT.

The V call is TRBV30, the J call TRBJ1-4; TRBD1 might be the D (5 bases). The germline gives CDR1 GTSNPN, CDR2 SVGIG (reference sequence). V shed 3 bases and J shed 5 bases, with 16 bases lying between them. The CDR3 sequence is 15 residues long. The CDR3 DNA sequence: TGTGCCTGGAGGCCCGGGGACCGGGGAAATGAAAAACTGTTTTTT. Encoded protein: CAWRPGDRGNEKLFF.

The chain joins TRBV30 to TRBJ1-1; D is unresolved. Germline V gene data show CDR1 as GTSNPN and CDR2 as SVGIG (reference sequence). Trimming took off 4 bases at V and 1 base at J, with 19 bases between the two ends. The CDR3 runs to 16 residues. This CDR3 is CAWKKSGTESNTEAFF. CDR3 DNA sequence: TGTGCCTGGAAGAAATCCGGAACAGAATCGAACACTGAAGCTTTCTTT.

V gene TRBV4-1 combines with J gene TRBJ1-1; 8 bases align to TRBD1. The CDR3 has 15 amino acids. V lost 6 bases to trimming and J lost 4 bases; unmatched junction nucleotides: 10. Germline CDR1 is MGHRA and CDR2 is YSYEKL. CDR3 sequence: CASRHMGQVTTEAFF. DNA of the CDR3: TGCGCCAGCAGACATATGGGACAGGTGACCACTGAAGCTTTCTTT.

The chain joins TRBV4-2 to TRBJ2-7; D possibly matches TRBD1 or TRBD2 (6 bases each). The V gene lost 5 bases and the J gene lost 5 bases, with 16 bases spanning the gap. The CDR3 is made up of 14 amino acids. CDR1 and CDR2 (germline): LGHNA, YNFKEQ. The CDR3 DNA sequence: TGTGCCAGCAGCTTAGCGGACAGACCGGACGAGCAGTACTTC. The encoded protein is CASSLADRPDEQYF.

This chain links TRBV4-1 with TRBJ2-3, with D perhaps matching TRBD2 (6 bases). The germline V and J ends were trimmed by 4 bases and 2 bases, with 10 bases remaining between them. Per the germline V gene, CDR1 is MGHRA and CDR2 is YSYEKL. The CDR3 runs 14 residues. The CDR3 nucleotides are TGCGCCAGCAGCCGAGGCGGGGACACAGATACGCAGTATTTT. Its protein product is CASSRGGDTDTQYF.

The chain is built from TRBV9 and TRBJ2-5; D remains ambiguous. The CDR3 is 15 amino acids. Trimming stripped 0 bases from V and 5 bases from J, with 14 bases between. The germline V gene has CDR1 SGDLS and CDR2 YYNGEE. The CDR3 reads CASSVGAVAGETQYF. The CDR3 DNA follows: TGTGCCAGCAGCGTAGGAGCCGTCGCTGGGGAGACCCAGTACTTC.

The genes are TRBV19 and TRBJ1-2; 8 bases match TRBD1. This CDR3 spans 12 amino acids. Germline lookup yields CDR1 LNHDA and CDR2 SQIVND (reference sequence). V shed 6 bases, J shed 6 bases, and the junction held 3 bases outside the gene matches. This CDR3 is CASSWTGNGYTF. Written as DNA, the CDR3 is TGTGCCAGTAGCTGGACAGGGAATGGCTACACCTTC.

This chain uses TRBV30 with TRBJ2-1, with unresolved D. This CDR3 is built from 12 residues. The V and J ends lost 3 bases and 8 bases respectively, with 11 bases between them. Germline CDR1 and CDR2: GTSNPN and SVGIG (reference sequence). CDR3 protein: CAWSAWADEQFF. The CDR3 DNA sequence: TGTGCCTGGAGCGCCTGGGCGGATGAGCAGTTCTTC.

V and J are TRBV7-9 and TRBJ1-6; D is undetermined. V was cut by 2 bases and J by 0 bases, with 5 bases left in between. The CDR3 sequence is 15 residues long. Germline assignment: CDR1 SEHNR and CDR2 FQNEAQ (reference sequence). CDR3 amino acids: CASSLTSSYNSPLHF. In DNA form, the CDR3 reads TGTGCCAGCAGCTTAACAAGCTCCTATAATTCACCCCTCCACTTT.